This TCR beta chain was recovered during a study of CD8+CD57+ T cells in acquired aplastic anemia. Study-wide background: Sorted CD4+ and CD8+ cells gave an average of approximately 3 ug of DNA. Healthy donor CD4+ samples were sequenced to a depth that averaged approximately 9.9 million reads. The study's findings and limits: Common to patients and controls were approximately 30 CD8+ CDR3 sequences. Patients and healthy controls showed no significant CD8+ Simpson's diversity difference.

Looked up from germline, CDR1 is SQVTM and CDR2 is ANQGSEA. This CDR3 contains 16 residues. As for this clonotype: Its antigen is undetermined. Mismatch with germline at one junction end may stem from a read error.

Profiling of TCR beta VDJ combinations and CDR3 sequences used genomic DNA as template. TCRdb used MiXCR to reprocess the reads, holding one entry per CDR3 protein. This table has 98,000 or so distinct CDR3 sequences, 40% to 65% appearing once. This receptor was obtained from a human donor in good health, serving as a control. The specimen sequenced was sorted CD4+, CD8+, or CD8+CD57+ T cells (not recorded which) from PBMCs. The chain has TRBV29-1 and TRBJ2-7; the match to TRBD2 covers 12 bases. The CDR3 DNA sequence: TGCAGCGTGGCACCTAGACTAGCGGGAGTCGCGTACGGGCAGTACTTC. This translates into CSVAPRLAGVAYGQYF.